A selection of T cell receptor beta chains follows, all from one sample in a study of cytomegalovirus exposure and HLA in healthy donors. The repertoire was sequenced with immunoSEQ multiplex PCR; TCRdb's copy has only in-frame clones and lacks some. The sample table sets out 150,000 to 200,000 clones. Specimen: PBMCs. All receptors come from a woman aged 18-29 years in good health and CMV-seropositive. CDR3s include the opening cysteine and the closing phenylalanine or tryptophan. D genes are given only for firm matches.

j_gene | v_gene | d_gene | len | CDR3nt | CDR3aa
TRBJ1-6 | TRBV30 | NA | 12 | TGTGCCTGGAGGAGGGAGAACTCACCCCTCCACTTT | CAWRRENSPLHF
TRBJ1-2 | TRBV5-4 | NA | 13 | TGTGCCAGCAGCTTTCAGGGGACGAATGGCTACACCTTC | CASSFQGTNGYTF
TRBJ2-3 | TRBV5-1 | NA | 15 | TGCGCCAGCAGTCGAGCGTCCACTAGCACAGATACGCAGTATTTT | CASSRASTSTDTQYF
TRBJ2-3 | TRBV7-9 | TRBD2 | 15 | TGTGCCAGCAGCTTATTAGCGGGGCTTACAGATACGCAGTATTTT | CASSLLAGLTDTQYF
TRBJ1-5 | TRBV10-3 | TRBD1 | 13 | TGTGCCATCAGGGGGACAGATCGGCAGCCCCAGCATTTT | CAIRGTDRQPQHF
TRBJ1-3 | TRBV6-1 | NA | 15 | TGTGCCAGCAGACCTACTCCGAGCTCTGGAAACACCATATATTTT | CASRPTPSSGNTIYF
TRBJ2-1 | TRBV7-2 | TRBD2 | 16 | TGTGCCAGCAGCTCCTATCCCAGCGGGAAGGGGAATGAGCAGTTCTTC | CASSSYPSGKGNEQFF
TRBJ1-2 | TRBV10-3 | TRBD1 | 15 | TGTGCCATCAGTGACAGGACAGGGCATTCGGATGGCTACACCTTC | CAISDRTGHSDGYTF
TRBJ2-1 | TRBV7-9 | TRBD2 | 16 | TGTGCCAGCAGCGACTACCGGACTAGTCTAGGTAATGAGCAGTTCTTC | CASSDYRTSLGNEQFF
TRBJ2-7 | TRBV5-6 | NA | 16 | TGTGCCAGCAGCACCCTGGGCAGTTCCCCTACTCGGGAGCAGTACTTC | CASSTLGSSPTREQYF
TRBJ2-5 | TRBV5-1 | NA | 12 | TGCGCCAGCAGCTTGGATCTAGAGACCCAGTACTTC | CASSLDLETQYF
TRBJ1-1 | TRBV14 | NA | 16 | TGTGCCAGCAGCCAAGATTGGGGGGAAGGGGCCACTGAAGCTTTCTTT | CASSQDWGEGATEAFF
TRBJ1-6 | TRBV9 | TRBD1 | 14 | TGTGCCAGCAGCGTAGAGGGGGCGGCCTCACCCCTCCACTTT | CASSVEGAASPLHF
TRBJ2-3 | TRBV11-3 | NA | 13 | TGTGCCAGCAGCATCAGGGGCACAGATACGCAGTATTTT | CASSIRGTDTQYF
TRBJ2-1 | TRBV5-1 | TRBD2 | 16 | TGCGCCAGCAGCTACGGACTAGCGGGGGGGCCGGGAGAGCAGTTCTTC | CASSYGLAGGPGEQFF
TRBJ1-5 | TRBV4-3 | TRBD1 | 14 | TGCGCCAGCAGCCAAACAGGGGGCGGACAGCCCCAGCATTTT | CASSQTGGGQPQHF
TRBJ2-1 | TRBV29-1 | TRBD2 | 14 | TGCAGCGTTGAGCGGGGGTTCGGTTACAATGAGCAGTTCTTC | CSVERGFGYNEQFF
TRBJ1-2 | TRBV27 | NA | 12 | TGTGCCAGCAGTTTAAAGGGGAATGGCTACACCTTC | CASSLKGNGYTF
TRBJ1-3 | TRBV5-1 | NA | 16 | TGCGCCAGCAGTATGACCTCAGGGAACTCTGGAAACACCATATATTTT | CASSMTSGNSGNTIYF
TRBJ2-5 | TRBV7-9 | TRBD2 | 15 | TGTGCCAGCAGCCCAAACACGGCGGGAGGAGAGACCCAGTACTTC | CASSPNTAGGETQYF
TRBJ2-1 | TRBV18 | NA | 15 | TGTGCCAGCTGTCCGCGGCGCGACTCCTACAATGAGCAGTTCTTC | CASCPRRDSYNEQFF
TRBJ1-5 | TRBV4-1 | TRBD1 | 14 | TGCGCCAGCAGCCCGACAGGGGGCAATCAGCCCCAGCATTTT | CASSPTGGNQPQHF
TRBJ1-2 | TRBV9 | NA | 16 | TGTGCCAGCAGCGTAGGGAGACAGGATGATAACTATGGCTACACCTTC | CASSVGRQDDNYGYTF
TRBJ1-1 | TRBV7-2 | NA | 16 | TGTGCCAGCAGCCTACACTCCGGACACACCAACACTGAAGCTTTCTTT | CASSLHSGHTNTEAFF
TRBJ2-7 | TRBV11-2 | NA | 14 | TGTGCCAGCAGGGGGGGGGCATCCTCCTACGAGCAGTACTTC | CASRGGASSYEQYF
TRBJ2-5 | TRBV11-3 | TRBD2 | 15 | TGTGCCAGCAGCTTGAATAGCGGGGGGGCCGAGACCCAGTACTTC | CASSLNSGGAETQYF
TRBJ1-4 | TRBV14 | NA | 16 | TGTGCCAGCAGCCAATTTCAGCGGGCTACTAGCGGAAAACTGTTTTTT | CASSQFQRATSGKLFF
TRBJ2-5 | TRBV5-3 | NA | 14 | TGTGCCAGAAGCTCGGGACTGTACCAAGAGACCCAGTACTTC | CARSSGLYQETQYF
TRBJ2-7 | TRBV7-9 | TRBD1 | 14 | TGTGCCAGCAGCCCCGGGGACAGTTCCTACGAGCAGTACTTC | CASSPGDSSYEQYF
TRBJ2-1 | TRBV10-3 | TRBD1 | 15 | TGTGCCATCAGTCAGGGGACAGGGAATTACAATGAGCAGTTCTTC | CAISQGTGNYNEQFF
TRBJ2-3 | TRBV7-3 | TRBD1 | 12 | TGTGCCAGCAGCCAAGGACAGGGCAGGCAGTATTTT | CASSQGQGRQYF
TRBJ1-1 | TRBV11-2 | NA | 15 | TGTGCCAGCAGCGTGAGACAGGATGGGGACACTGAAGCTTTCTTT | CASSVRQDGDTEAFF
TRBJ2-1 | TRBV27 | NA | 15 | TGTGCCAGCAGTGCCCCAGGCTGGAGGGACAATGAGCAGTTCTTC | CASSAPGWRDNEQFF
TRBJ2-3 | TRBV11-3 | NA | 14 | TGTGCCAGCACCTCTGGGGGGAGCACAGATACGCAGTATTTT | CASTSGGSTDTQYF
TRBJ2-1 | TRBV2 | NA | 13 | TGTGCCAGCAGTGGGGGGGTTGCCAATGAGCAGTTCTTC | CASSGGVANEQFF
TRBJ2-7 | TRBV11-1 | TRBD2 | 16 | TGTGCCAGCAGCTTTGGGGCGACTAGCGGGAGAGACGAGCAGTACTTC | CASSFGATSGRDEQYF
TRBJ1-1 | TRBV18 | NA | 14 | TGTGCCAGCTCACCAGGGACATTGAACACTGAAGCTTTCTTT | CASSPGTLNTEAFF
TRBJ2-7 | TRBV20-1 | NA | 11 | TGCAGTGCTTTACTAGATCAAGAGCAGTACTTC | CSALLDQEQYF
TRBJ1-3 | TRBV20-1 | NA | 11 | TGCAGTGTCCTCTCTGGAAACACCATATATTTT | CSVLSGNTIYF
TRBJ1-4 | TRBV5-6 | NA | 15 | TGTGCCAGCAGCGTCCTACAGGGTAGTAATGAAAAACTGTTTTTT | CASSVLQGSNEKLFF
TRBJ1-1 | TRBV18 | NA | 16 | TGTGCCAGCTCACCACCTACCGGGACAACCCCCACTGAAGCTTTCTTT | CASSPPTGTTPTEAFF
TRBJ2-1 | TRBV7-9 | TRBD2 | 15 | TGTGCCAGCAGCTTAAGACTAGCGGGATACAATGAGCAGTTCTTC | CASSLRLAGYNEQFF